The 13 T cell receptor beta chains listed next were all sequenced from one sample in a study of OX40 agonist ivuxolimab in advanced cancers. The protocol was immunoSEQ multiplex PCR, while the TCRdb copy is restricted to in-frame clones and leaves out a portion. The data hold tens of thousands of clones, with 90% to 95% observed a single time. Sequencing used CD4+ or CD8+ T cells sorted from blood, obtained in a trial of the OX40 agonist ivuxolimab. The source is an adult with an advanced solid tumor such as melanoma, head and neck, liver or kidney cancer.

The rearrangement uses TRBV6-1 and TRBJ1-1, with TRBD1 matching 8 bases. Germline loops: CDR1 MNHNS, CDR2 SASEGT. The CDR3 is made up of 14 amino acids. V shed 4 bases, J shed 7 bases, and the junction held 8 bases outside the gene matches. The chain's CDR3 is CASSARNRGVEAFF. The CDR3 coding sequence is TGTGCCAGCAGTGCGAGGAACAGGGGGGTTGAAGCTTTCTTT.

This clone appeared a single time. The genes are TRBV6-6 and TRBJ1-5; 7 bases map to TRBD1. Germline assignment: CDR1 MNHNY and CDR2 SVGAGI (reference sequence). With 6 bases clipped from V and 6 bases from J, the junction kept 8 bases outside the gene matches. The CDR3 contains 14 residues. CDR3 nucleotide sequence: TGTGCCAGCAGCCCGACAGGGAGGAGTCAGCCCCAGCATTTT. Its translation: CASSPTGRSQPQHF.

The V call is TRBV29-1, the J call TRBJ2-7; TRBD2 agrees at 14 bases. This CDR3 is 13 amino acids long. Germline loops: CDR1 SQVTM, CDR2 ANQGSEA. J was trimmed by 6 bases and V by 7 bases; bases with no gene match: 5. CDR3 protein: CSGGTSGSSEQYF. CDR3 DNA: TGCAGCGGGGGGACTAGCGGGAGTTCCGAGCAGTACTTC.

V usage is TRBV5-1 and J usage is TRBJ2-1, with D perhaps being TRBD1 or TRBD2 (5 bases each). Germline V gene lookup returns CDR1 SGHRS and CDR2 YFSETQ. The V gene lost 3 bases and the J gene lost 2 bases, with 21 bases spanning the gap. The CDR3 contains 18 residues. CDR3 nucleotide sequence: TGCGCCAGCAGCTCGAAATTACCGGGACCGAGAACCTACAATGAGCAGTTCTTC. The encoded protein is CASSSKLPGPRTYNEQFF.

A note on this clone: Sequence at one end of the junction differs from germline and may be a read error. The J gene is TRBJ2-5, the V gene TRBV7-7, with 7 bases identical to TRBD1. The CDR3 loop spans 15 amino acids. The germline gives CDR1 SSHAT, CDR2 FNYEAQ (reference sequence). The CDR3 region has the DNA TGTGCTAGCAGTTCCGACAGGGCCGGTTCAGAGACCCAGTACTTC. Amino acids: CASSSDRAGSETQYF.

The rearrangement joins TRBV28 to TRBJ1-4, with D hard to call. Germline loops: CDR1 MDHEN, CDR2 SYDVKM. There are 14 residues in the CDR3. The V and J ends lost 4 bases and 8 bases respectively, with 14 bases between them. In DNA form, the CDR3 reads TGTGCCAGCAGTTATCAGGACCGCAGGGAAAAACTGTTTTTT. Amino acids: CASSYQDRREKLFF.

The V and J genes are TRBV27 and TRBJ1-1, with TRBD1 identical over 9 bases. J lost 1 base, V lost 4 bases, and 4 bases had no gene match. The CDR3 contains 15 residues. From germline, CDR1 is MNHEY and CDR2 SMNVEV (reference sequence). CDR3 sequence reads: CASSSYRGPNTEAFF. In DNA, the CDR3 is TGTGCCAGCAGTTCTTACAGGGGGCCGAACACTGAAGCTTTCTTT.

The chain is built from TRBV2 and TRBJ2-5; D ambiguous. The CDR3 has 12 residues. V was clipped by 7 bases and J by 1 base, with 7 bases between them. The germline gives CDR1 SNHLY, CDR2 FYNNEI. As DNA, the CDR3 is TGTGCCAGCACCCGGGCCCAAGAGACCCAGTACTTC. It is translated as CASTRAQETQYF.

The chain joins TRBV28 to TRBJ1-2; no reliable D call. This CDR3 contains 11 residues. The V end lost 6 bases, the J end lost 2 bases, and 4 bases lay between the germline ends. Germline assignment: CDR1 MDHEN and CDR2 SYDVKM. This CDR3 reads CASSSNYGYTF. Here the CDR3 DNA reads TGTGCCAGCAGCTCCAACTATGGCTACACCTTC.

The sample holds one count of this clone. The chain links TRBV13 to TRBJ1-2; tentatively, D is TRBD1 (6 bases). Germline lookup yields CDR1 PRHDT and CDR2 FYEKMQ (reference sequence). Trimming left V 5 bases short and J 8 bases short, with 12 bases between. The CDR3 runs to 12 residues. Here the CDR3 reads CASSQQGWGYTF. The CDR3 coding sequence is TGTGCCAGCAGCCAACAGGGTTGGGGCTACACCTTC.

The chain joins TRBV5-4 to TRBJ2-1; a weak D match, TRBD2 (6 bases). The CDR3 loop spans 16 amino acids. V shed 0 bases and J shed 4 bases, with 14 bases lying between them. The germline gives CDR1 SGHNT, CDR2 YYREEE (reference sequence). CDR3 region: CASSLAAASEYNEQFF. The CDR3 nucleotides read TGTGCCAGCAGCTTGGCCGCGGCTAGCGAATACAATGAGCAGTTCTTC.

The V call is TRBV28, the J call TRBJ2-7; TRBD1 agrees at 9 bases. The J segment lost 2 bases and the V segment lost 6 bases, leaving 5 bases of the junction unmatched. Germline values: CDR1 MDHEN, CDR2 SYDVKM. The CDR3 covers 14 residues. CDR3 coding DNA: TGTGCCAGCAGATGGGACAGGGCCCCCTACGAGCAGTACTTC. Its protein is CASRWDRAPYEQYF. Complete variable domain (other parts from reference TRBV28 and TRBJ2-7): DVKVTQSSRYLVKRTGEKVFLECVQDMDHENMFWYRQDPGLGLRLIYFSYDVKMKEKGDIPEGYSVSREKKERFSLILESASTNQTSMYLCASRWDRAPYEQYFGPGTRLTVT.

This chain links TRBV2 with TRBJ2-3, with D perhaps matching TRBD1 (6 bases). The CDR3 spans 14 residues. Germline V gene lookup returns CDR1 SNHLY and CDR2 FYNNEI. The ends were cut back, 5 bases at V and 0 bases at J, with 9 bases in the middle. The CDR3 region has the DNA TGTGCCAGCAGTAACAGGGCTAGCACAGATACGCAGTATTTT. As protein: CASSNRASTDTQYF. Variable domain in full (rest from reference TRBV2 and TRBJ2-3): EPEVTQTPSHQVTQMGQEVILRCVPISNHLYFYWYRQILGQKVEFLVSFYNNEISEKSEIFDDQFSVERPDGSNFTLKIRSTKLEDSAMYFCASSNRASTDTQYFGPGTRLTVL.